This TCR beta chain derives from a study of T cells in Graves' hyperthyroidism and ophthalmopathy. Overall study findings and caveats: Researchers report that a 13 V-J model separated ophthalmopathy from stable hyperthyroidism. Most expanded thyroid clonotypes above 0.001 recurred in blood. Onset of ophthalmopathy came a median roughly 6.5 months after the model predicted it.

As to this clonotype: Antigen specificity is unknown.

The CDR3 consists of 16 residues. CDR1 is MGHDK and CDR2 is SYGVNS in the germline V gene. V was cut by 6 bases and J by 0 bases, with 16 bases left in between. For the diagnoses, clinical symptoms, serum thyroxine and TRAb, thyroid ultrasound and orbital computed tomography were used. TCR beta CDR3 regions were amplified from RNA transcripts. First-round RT-PCR of the TCR CDR3 relied on the HTBI primer set. TCRdb reprocessed the multiplex PCR reads with MiXCR, giving one entry per CDR3 protein. The table has more than 500,000 distinct CDR3 sequences, approximately 48% seen once; the top ten hold around 44%.

The source of this sequence is an adult woman with Graves' disease, either hyperthyroidism or ophthalmopathy (not recorded which). Input material: peripheral blood or thyroid tissue (not recorded which). The J gene is TRBJ2-3, the V gene TRBV25-1; D gene uncertain. CDR3 protein: CASSAAVVPSTDTQYF. For the CDR3, the DNA is TGTGCCAGCAGCGCCGCGGTCGTCCCTAGCACAGATACGCAGTATTTT.